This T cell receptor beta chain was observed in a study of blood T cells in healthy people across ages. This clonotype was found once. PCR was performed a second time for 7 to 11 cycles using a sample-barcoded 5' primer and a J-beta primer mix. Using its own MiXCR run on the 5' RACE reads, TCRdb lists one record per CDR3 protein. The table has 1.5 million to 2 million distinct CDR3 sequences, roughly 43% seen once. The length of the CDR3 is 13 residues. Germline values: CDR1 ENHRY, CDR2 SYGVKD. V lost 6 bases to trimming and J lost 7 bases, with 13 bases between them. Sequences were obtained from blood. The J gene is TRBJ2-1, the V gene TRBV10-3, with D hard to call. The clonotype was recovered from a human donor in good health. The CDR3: CAIRVPEWNEQFF. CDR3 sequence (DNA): TGTGCCATCAGAGTACCGGAATGGAATGAGCAGTTCTTC.